The source of this T cell receptor beta chain is a study of blood T cell repertoires in COVID-19. Study background: Samples taken during acute and convalescent COVID-19 were collected in the United States, Italy and Spain. Sources were T cells, B-cell-depleted T cells, or PBMCs; the material itself was cDNA or gDNA.

The CDR3 length is 14 residues. Germline loops: CDR1 MGHDK, CDR2 SYGVNS. Between the trimmed V and J ends, which lost 8 bases and 1 base, there was a span of 9 bases. The sample holds one count of this clone. As handled by the study authors: Reference gene primer amplification gave nucleated cell count estimates. The assay was immunoSEQ multiplex PCR, and TCRdb's table has in-frame clones only and misses some. That table furnishes V, J and clone size, whereas the DNA furnished D and trimming. The table lists hundreds of thousands of clones, approximately 86% of them singletons. This rearrangement joins TRBV25-1 to TRBJ1-6, with a weak D call TRBD1 (5 bases). Material for sequencing was peripheral blood. The sequence was collected from a woman aged 30 to 39 who had recovered from COVID-19. The CDR3 here is CASVGESYNSPLHF. CDR3 bases: TGTGCCAGCGTAGGGGAATCCTATAATTCACCCCTCCACTTT.